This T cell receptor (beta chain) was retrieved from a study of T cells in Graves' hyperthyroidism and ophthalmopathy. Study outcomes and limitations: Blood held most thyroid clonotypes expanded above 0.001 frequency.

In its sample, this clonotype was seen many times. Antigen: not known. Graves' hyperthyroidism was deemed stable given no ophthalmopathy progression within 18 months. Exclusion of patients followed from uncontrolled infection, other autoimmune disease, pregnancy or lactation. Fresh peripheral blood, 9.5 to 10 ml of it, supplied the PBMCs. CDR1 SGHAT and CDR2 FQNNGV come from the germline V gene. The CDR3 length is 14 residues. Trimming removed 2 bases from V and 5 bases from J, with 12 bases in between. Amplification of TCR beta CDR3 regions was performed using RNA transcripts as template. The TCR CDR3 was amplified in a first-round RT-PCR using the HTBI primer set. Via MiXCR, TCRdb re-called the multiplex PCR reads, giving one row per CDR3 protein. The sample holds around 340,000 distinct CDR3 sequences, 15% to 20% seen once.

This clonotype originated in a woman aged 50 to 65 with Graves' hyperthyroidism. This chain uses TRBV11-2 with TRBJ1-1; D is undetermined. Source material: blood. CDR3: CASSLREGGTEAFF. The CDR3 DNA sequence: TGTGCCAGCAGCTTAAGGGAGGGAGGAACTGAAGCTTTCTTT.